A single sample gave rise to the 13 T cell receptor beta chains below, sequenced in a study of OX40 agonist ivuxolimab in advanced cancers. The table came from immunoSEQ multiplex PCR; TCRdb's copy has only in-frame clones and leaves some out. The data contain just under 75,000 clones, 92% of them singletons. Sequencing used CD4+ or CD8+ T cells sorted from blood, obtained in a trial of the OX40 agonist ivuxolimab. The receptors here all came from an adult with an advanced solid tumor such as melanoma, head and neck, liver or kidney cancer.

This chain uses TRBV30 with TRBJ2-5; D not resolved. Germline CDR1 and CDR2: GTSNPN and SVGIG (reference sequence). V lost 2 bases, J lost 4 bases, and 8 bases lay in between. This CDR3 has 12 residues. CDR3 sequence: CAWSRVPETQYF. The CDR3 DNA reads as TGTGCCTGGAGTAGGGTTCCAGAGACCCAGTACTTC. The full variable domain, with the rest looked up from reference TRBV30 and TRBJ2-5, is SQTIHQWPATLVQPVGSPLSLECTVEGTSNPNLYWYRQAAGRGLQLLFYSVGIGQISSEVPQNLSASRPQDRQFILSSKKLLLSDSGFYLCAWSRVPETQYFGPGTRLLVL.

This chain uses TRBV2 with TRBJ2-7; TRBD1 agrees at 7 bases. Germline trimming cut 6 bases from V and 2 bases from J; bases unmatched to any gene: 7. Germline V gene data show CDR1 as SNHLY and CDR2 as FYNNEI. The length of the CDR3 is 14 residues. The CDR3 spells CASSSDRRTYEQYF. The CDR3, as DNA: TGTGCCAGCAGCTCGGACAGGAGAACCTACGAGCAGTACTTC.

This clone was seen a few times. This sequence joins TRBV5-1 and TRBJ2-2; 8 positions match TRBD2. Trimming took 6 bases from V and 2 from J; bases not matched to a gene: 9. Germline-derived CDR1 and CDR2 are SGHRS and YFSETQ. There are 16 residues in the CDR3. Here the CDR3 DNA reads TGCGCCAGCAACCTACTTGCGGGGGGCAACACCGGGGAGCTGTTTTTT. Translating it yields CASNLLAGGNTGELFF.

V gene TRBV6-5 combines with J gene TRBJ2-7; TRBD2 aligns across 7 bases. Germline trimming cut 6 bases from V and 7 bases from J; bases unmatched to any gene: 15. Germline V CDR1 and CDR2: MNHEY, SVGAGI. This CDR3 has 15 residues. The DNA for the CDR3 is TGTGCCAGCAGCCGCCGGATTGCGGGAGAGAGGGAGCAGTACTTC. It encodes CASSRRIAGEREQYF.

The chain is built from TRBV7-6 and TRBJ2-2; 8 bases map to TRBD1. V trimming: 1 base; J trimming: 7 bases; junction bases outside the gene matches: 5. Germline V gene data show CDR1 as SGHVS and CDR2 as FNYEAQ. The CDR3 sequence is 15 residues long. In DNA form, the CDR3 reads TGTGCCAGCAGCTTAGAGACAGGGGTTATCGGGGAGCTGTTTTTT. This gives the protein CASSLETGVIGELFF.

The chain uses TRBV7-9 and TRBJ2-5; perhaps TRBD2 as D (7 bases). Germline V CDR1 and CDR2: SEHNR, FQNEAQ (reference sequence). V lost 5 bases and J lost 5, with 15 bases in between. CDR3 length equals 14 residues. The CDR3 DNA sequence: TGTGCCAGCAGCCAGGGAGGGGGACGGGAGACCCAGTACTTC. As protein: CASSQGGGRETQYF.

The rearrangement uses TRBV19 and TRBJ2-4; 10 nucleotides align to TRBD2. The CDR3 consists of 17 residues. CDR1 LNHDA and CDR2 SQIVND come from the germline V gene (reference sequence). V was clipped by 4 bases and J by 0 bases; unmatched bases: 6. The CDR3 region has the DNA TGTGCCAGTAGTAGGACTAGCGGAACCCTAGCCAAAAACATTCAGTACTTC. This codes for CASSRTSGTLAKNIQYF.

The rearrangement uses TRBV27 and TRBJ2-5, with 14 bases that match TRBD2. The CDR3 is 18 residues long. From germline, CDR1 is MNHEY and CDR2 SMNVEV (reference sequence). V shed 6 bases and J 5 bases; nucleotides not matched to a gene: 14. The chain's CDR3 is CASSQPRLAGGLPETQYF. In nucleotides, the CDR3 is TGTGCCAGCAGCCAACCGCGACTAGCGGGAGGGCTTCCTGAGACCCAGTACTTC.

Details on this clone: Its ends do not fully match the called genes, so a read error is possible. The chain has TRBV7-2 and TRBJ2-7; 7 nucleotides line up with TRBD1. Germline lookup yields CDR1 SGHTA and CDR2 FQGNSA. The CDR3 spans 15 residues. DNA for the CDR3: TGTGCCAGCAGTTTAGGGGGCAGGGGGTTTGAGGAGCAGTACTTC. Amino acid sequence: CASSLGGRGFEEQYF.

The rearrangement joins TRBV19 to TRBJ2-2; D gene ambiguous. V was trimmed by 4 bases and J by 0 bases, leaving 9 bases between them. The CDR3 loop spans 15 amino acids. Per germline, CDR1 LNHDA and CDR2 SQIVND (reference sequence). In DNA form, the CDR3 reads TGTGCCAGTAGTACCACCGCTCCGAACACCGGGGAGCTGTTTTTT. This sequence encodes CASSTTAPNTGELFF. Full variable domain (remainder filled in from reference TRBV19 and TRBJ2-2): DGGITQSPKYLFRKEGQNVTLSCEQNLNHDAMYWYRQDPGQGLRLIYYSQIVNDFQKGDIAEGYSVSREKKESFPLTVTSAQKNPTAFYLCASSTTAPNTGELFFGEGSRLTVL.

The genes are TRBV7-9 and TRBJ1-5; D uncertain. V lost 1 base and J 11 bases, leaving 12 bases between the germline ends. This CDR3 has 13 amino acids. Germline V CDR1 and CDR2: SEHNR, FQNEAQ (reference sequence). CDR3 in amino acids: CASSLELGGTQHF. CDR3 nucleotide sequence: TGTGCCAGCAGCTTAGAGCTTGGAGGGACCCAGCATTTT.

J is TRBJ2-7 and V is TRBV7-2; D is possibly TRBD2 (5 bases). The CDR3 length is 16 residues. From germline, CDR1 is SGHTA and CDR2 FQGNSA. Trimming left V 1 base short and J 2 bases short, with 15 bases between. The CDR3 DNA is TGTGCCAGCAGCTTAGACTGGGCGCGGGCAGCCTACGAGCAGTACTTC. This sequence encodes CASSLDWARAAYEQYF.

This clone is a singleton in its sample. The gene calls are TRBV19 and TRBJ1-5; 9 positions match TRBD1. The CDR3 is made up of 15 amino acids. The J segment lost 5 bases and the V segment lost 4 bases, leaving 6 bases of the junction unmatched. Germline V gives CDR1 LNHDA, CDR2 SQIVND (reference sequence). The CDR3 loop reads CASSRTGEPDQPQHF. CDR3 nucleotide sequence: TGTGCCAGTAGTAGGACAGGGGAACCCGATCAGCCCCAGCATTTT.